The 16 T cell receptor beta chains presented below share a single source sample, sequenced in a study of early T cells in non-severe SARS-CoV-2 infection. TCRdb reprocessed the 5' RACE reads via MiXCR and lists one record per CDR3 protein. The sample holds tens of thousands of distinct CDR3 sequences; roughly 8% are singletons and the top ten take over 10%. Sequenced here: whole blood, sampled at baseline. The receptors were gathered from an adult who was a healthcare worker with PCR-confirmed SARS-CoV-2 infection or an uninfected control (not recorded which).

V usage is TRBV4-2 and J usage is TRBJ2-2; D is unresolved. CDR1 is LGHNA and CDR2 is YNFKEQ in the germline V gene. V was cut by 0 bases and J by 3 bases, with 5 bases left in between. CDR3 length: 14 residues. As DNA, the CDR3 is TGTGCCAGCAGCCAAGATCAGGACACCGGGGAGCTGTTTTTT. Translation gives CASSQDQDTGELFF.

This clonotype was seen repeatedly, ten times or more. This sequence joins TRBV6-5 and TRBJ2-7; D possibly corresponds to TRBD1 (6 bases). Germline lookup yields CDR1 MNHEY and CDR2 SVGAGI. This CDR3 comprises 13 residues. V was pared by 6 bases and J by 2 bases, with 11 bases between. CDR3 in amino acids: CASSRDKTYEQYF. In DNA, the CDR3 is TGTGCCAGCAGCCGGGACAAAACCTACGAGCAGTACTTC.

Turning to this clonotype: One base away lies a much larger clone, so this may be a sequencing read error. The rearrangement uses TRBV7-3 and TRBJ2-2, with D possibly matching TRBD1 (5 bases). The CDR3 loop spans 12 amino acids. CDR1 SGHTA and CDR2 FQGTGA come from the germline V gene. CDR3 loop: CAGSSTGGELFF. In DNA, the CDR3 is TGTGCCGGCAGCTCTACAGGCGGGGAGCTGTTTTTT.

The sample holds a few counts of this clonotype. CDR3 coding DNA: TGCGCCAGCAGCCAAGATGCCACACGCACAGATACGCAGTATTTT. This encodes CASSQDATRTDTQYF. This chain uses TRBV4-3 with TRBJ2-3; D is unresolved. Germline values: CDR1 LGHNA, CDR2 YSLEER. There are 15 residues in the CDR3. The V end lost 0 bases, the J end lost 1 base, and 8 bases lay between the germline ends.

This clonotype was detected many times. This rearrangement joins TRBV5-4 to TRBJ2-7; no reliable D call. Germline assignment: CDR1 SGHNT and CDR2 YYREEE (reference sequence). Trimming shortened V by 0 bases and J by 2 bases, and 9 bases separated the two germline ends. This CDR3 has 14 residues. CDR3 in DNA: TGTGCCAGCAGCTTGGCCGGGCCCGCCTACGAGCAGTACTTC. Protein sequence: CASSLAGPAYEQYF.

V is TRBV30 and J is TRBJ1-2, with D uncertain. The V gene's germline CDR1 is GTSNPN and CDR2 SVGIG (reference sequence). Between the trimmed V and J ends, which lost 2 bases and 6 bases, there was a span of 10 bases. CDR3 size: 12 residues. CDR3 sequence reads: CAWSPRVDGYTF. The CDR3 DNA reads TGTGCCTGGAGTCCCCGCGTGGATGGCTACACCTTC. Variable domain in full (rest from reference TRBV30 and TRBJ1-2): SQTIHQWPATLVQPVGSPLSLECTVEGTSNPNLYWYRQAAGRGLQLLFYSVGIGQISSEVPQNLSASRPQDRQFILSSKKLLLSDSGFYLCAWSPRVDGYTFGSGTRLTVV.

This clonotype was recorded a few times. This chain joins TRBV20-1 and TRBJ2-7; the match to TRBD1 covers 9 bases. CDR3 length equals 13 residues. Unmatched junction bases numbered 5, after V lost 6 bases and J lost 2 bases. Per the germline V gene, CDR1 is DFQATT and CDR2 is SNEGSKA (reference sequence). The CDR3 region has the DNA TGCAGTGCCGGGACAGGGATAACCTACGAGCAGTACTTC. Translation gives CSAGTGITYEQYF.

As to this clonotype: This may be a read error, as it is one base from a much larger clone. The chain links TRBV5-6 to TRBJ2-3, with TRBD1 identical over 7 bases. CDR1 is SGHDT, CDR2 YYEEEE, per germline. This CDR3 is built from 16 residues. The chain's CDR3 is CGSSLVRDSGTDTQYF. The CDR3 DNA sequence: TGTGGCAGCAGCTTGGTTAGGGACAGTGGCACAGATACGCAGTATTTT. The full variable domain, with the rest looked up from reference TRBV5-6 and TRBJ2-3, is DAGVTQSPTHLIKTRGQQVTLRCSPKSGHDTVSWYQQALGQGPQFIFQYYEEEERQRGNFPDRFSGHQFPNYSSELNVNALLLGDSALYLCGSSLVRDSGTDTQYFGPGTRLTVL.

This clonotype was seen a few times. The chain uses TRBV30 and TRBJ1-1, with 7 bases that match TRBD1. Germline V gene lookup returns CDR1 GTSNPN and CDR2 SVGIG (reference sequence). The CDR3 has 14 residues. V lost 2 bases and J lost 2; bases outside the gene matches: 5. The chain's CDR3 is CAWSINRGNTEAFF. Written as DNA, the CDR3 is TGTGCCTGGAGTATAAACAGGGGTAACACTGAAGCTTTCTTT.

This clonotype was detected ten times or more. The chain recombines TRBV6-1 with TRBJ2-6; possible D gene TRBD2, 6 bases. The ends were cut back, 0 bases at V and 9 bases at J, with 12 bases in the middle. Looked up from germline, CDR1 is MNHNS and CDR2 is SASEGT. This CDR3 spans 15 amino acids. The CDR3 region is CASSEADGGGNVLTF. The CDR3 DNA reads TGTGCCAGCAGTGAAGCCGACGGGGGAGGCAACGTCCTGACTTTC.

This clonotype showed up many times. The chain uses TRBV10-2 and TRBJ2-1, with D perhaps matching TRBD1 (6 bases). CDR3 length: 13 amino acids. Germline V CDR1 and CDR2: WSHSY, SAAADI. Trimming removed 7 bases at V and 8 bases at J, with 15 bases between. The CDR3, as DNA: TGCGCCAGCAATCAACAGGGTTGGGATGAGCAGTTCTTC. This encodes CASNQQGWDEQFF.

The chain uses TRBV3-1 and TRBJ2-7; TRBD2 is a possible D gene (6 bases). The V and J ends lost 4 bases and 6 bases respectively, with 13 bases between them. In germline, CDR1 is LGHDT, CDR2 YNNKEL (reference sequence). CDR3 size: 13 residues. CDR3 nucleotide sequence: TGTGCCAGCAGCCCTCTCCCGGGGGTCGAGCAGTACTTC. Translation: CASSPLPGVEQYF.

For the CDR3, the DNA is TGTGCCAGCAGCTTAGGAGCAGGGCTGAACACTGAAGCTTTCTTT. Translation: CASSLGAGLNTEAFF. V gene TRBV7-2 combines with J gene TRBJ1-1; the D gene is possibly TRBD1 (5 bases). CDR1 SGHTA and CDR2 FQGNSA come from the germline V gene. This CDR3 is built from 15 residues. V was clipped by 1 base and J by 0 bases, with 9 bases between them.

The chain employs TRBV25-1 and TRBJ2-5, with 7 bases identical to TRBD1. V was clipped by 7 bases and J by 7 bases; unmatched bases: 9. This CDR3 is 13 amino acids long. Germline assignment: CDR1 MGHDK and CDR2 SYGVNS. This chain's CDR3 is CASTHTGAGTQYF. The CDR3 bases are TGTGCCAGCACCCACACAGGGGCCGGGACCCAGTACTTC.

The chain links TRBV14 to TRBJ2-5; tentative D call: TRBD1 (5 bases). The CDR3 extends over 13 amino acids. V was cut by 6 bases and J by 2 bases, with 10 bases left in between. Germline lookup yields CDR1 SGHDN and CDR2 FVKESK. The CDR3 DNA is TGTGCCAGCAGGCATACAGGTCAAGAGACCCAGTACTTC. It translates to CASRHTGQETQYF.

The sample holds a few counts of this clonotype. In DNA form, the CDR3 reads TGTGCCAGCACCGGACAGGGGGTGGAGACCCAGTACTTC. Its translation is CASTGQGVETQYF. The chain combines TRBV6-5 with TRBJ2-5; 10 nucleotides match TRBD1. CDR1 MNHEY and CDR2 SVGAGI come from the germline V gene. Trimming took 7 bases from V and 5 from J; bases not matched to a gene: 4. The CDR3 is made up of 13 amino acids.